This T cell receptor (beta chain) was obtained from a study of blood T cell repertoires in COVID-19. The wider study: The analysed material was cDNA or gDNA that came from T cells, B-cell-depleted T cells, or PBMCs.

V shed 1 base and J shed 5 bases, with 12 bases lying between them. Germline CDR1 reads MGHRA; CDR2 reads YSYEKL. CDR3 length equals 14 residues. As originally analysed: The authors estimated nucleated cell counts from reference gene primer amplification. TCRdb's copy holds only in-frame clones and misses some; the assay was immunoSEQ multiplex PCR. The V and J calls and clone size come from that table; D and trimming were worked out from the DNA. This sample has about 360,000 clones, with 86% found just once. Material: peripheral blood. This TCR was sampled from a woman aged 60-75 years with COVID-19, enrolled during active disease. V and J are TRBV4-1 and TRBJ2-7; possible D gene TRBD1, 6 bases. The CDR3 reads CASSQGRGKNEQYF. Written as DNA, the CDR3 is TGCGCCAGCAGCCAAGGAAGGGGGAAAAACGAGCAGTACTTC.